Sequencing of this TCR beta chain was carried out in a study of shared clonotypes between healthy human individuals. Germline V gives CDR1 KGHSH, CDR2 LQKENI. V lost 6 bases and J lost 3; bases outside the gene matches: 6. CDR3 length: 14 amino acids. TCRdb keeps only in-frame clones here, not all; method: immunoSEQ multiplex PCR. Among roughly 700,000 clones listed, around 74% were seen once. J is TRBJ2-7 and V is TRBV18; 9 bases are a match to TRBD1. The sample comprised memory CD4+ T cells sorted from blood. Stated subset: CD45RA-negative fraction. The TCR comes from a woman aged 25 to 39 in good health. The CDR3 nucleotides are TGTGCCAGCTCCCTAAGACAGGGGGTCTACGAGCAGTACTTC. This translates into CASSLRQGVYEQYF.